This T cell receptor beta chain was obtained from a study of cytomegalovirus exposure and HLA in healthy donors. Findings and limits, study-wide: The likely explanation for a cluster of highly shared sequence variants was sequencing artifact.

PCR used 60 Vbeta primers and 13 Jbeta primers. Clones were sequenced by immunoSEQ multiplex PCR, and TCRdb holds only the in-frame ones, with some missing. The repertoire holds about 130,000 clones, around 72% seen once, with more than 3.5% in the top ten. The study sampled nominally healthy donors, though unrecorded immune exposures were likely. V was shortened by 3 bases and J by 6 bases, with 10 bases between the two germline ends. Per the germline V gene, CDR1 is SGDLS and CDR2 is YYNGEE. This CDR3 has 12 residues. A note on this clone: Its antigen remains unidentified.

This rearrangement joins TRBV9 to TRBJ2-7; D gene unclear. Sequences were obtained from PBMCs. This sequence was found in a man aged 18 to 35 in good health and CMV-seropositive. For the CDR3, the DNA is TGTGCCAGCAGCGGGAGTGGAAGCGAGCAGTACTTC. Its protein is CASSGSGSEQYF. The full variable domain, its missing parts supplied by reference TRBV9 and TRBJ2-7, is DSGVTQTPKHLITATGQRVTLRCSPRSGDLSVYWYQQSLDQGLQFLIQYYNGEERAKGNILERFSAQQFPDLHSELNLSSLELGDSALYFCASSGSGSEQYFGPGTRLTVT.